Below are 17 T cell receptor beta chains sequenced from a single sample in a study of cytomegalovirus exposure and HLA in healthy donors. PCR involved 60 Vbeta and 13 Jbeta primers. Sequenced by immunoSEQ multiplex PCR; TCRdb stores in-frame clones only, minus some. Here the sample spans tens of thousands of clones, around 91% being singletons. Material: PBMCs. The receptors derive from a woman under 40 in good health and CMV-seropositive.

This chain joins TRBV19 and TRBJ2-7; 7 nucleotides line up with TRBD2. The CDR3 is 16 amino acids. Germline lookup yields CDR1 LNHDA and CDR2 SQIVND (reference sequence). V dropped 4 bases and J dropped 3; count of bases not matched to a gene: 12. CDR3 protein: CASSKSAGLGLYEQYF. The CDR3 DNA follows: TGTGCCAGTAGTAAGTCAGCAGGACTAGGACTCTACGAGCAGTACTTC.

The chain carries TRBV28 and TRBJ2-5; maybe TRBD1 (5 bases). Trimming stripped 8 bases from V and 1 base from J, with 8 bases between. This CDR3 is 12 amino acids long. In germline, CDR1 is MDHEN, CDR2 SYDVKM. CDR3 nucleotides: TGTGCCAGCCAAGACAGCCAAGAGACCCAGTACTTC. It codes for CASQDSQETQYF.

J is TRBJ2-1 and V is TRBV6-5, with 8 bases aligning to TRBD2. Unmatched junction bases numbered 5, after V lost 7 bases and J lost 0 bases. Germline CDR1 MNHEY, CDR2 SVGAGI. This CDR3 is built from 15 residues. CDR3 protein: CASTMTSDSYNEQFF. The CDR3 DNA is TGTGCCAGCACCATGACTAGCGACTCCTACAATGAGCAGTTCTTC.

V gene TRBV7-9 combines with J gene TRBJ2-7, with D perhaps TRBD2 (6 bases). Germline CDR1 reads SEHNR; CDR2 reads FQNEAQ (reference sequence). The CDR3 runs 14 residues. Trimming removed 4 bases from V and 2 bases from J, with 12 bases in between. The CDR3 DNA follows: TGTGCCAGCAGCTCGGGGGAGCTCGCCTACGAGCAGTACTTC. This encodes CASSSGELAYEQYF.

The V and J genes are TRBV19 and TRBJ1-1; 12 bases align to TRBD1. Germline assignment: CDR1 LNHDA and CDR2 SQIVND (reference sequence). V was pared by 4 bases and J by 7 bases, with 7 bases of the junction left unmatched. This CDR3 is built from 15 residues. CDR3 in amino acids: CASSTRDRGLGEAFF. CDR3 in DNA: TGTGCCAGTAGTACACGGGACAGGGGGCTTGGTGAAGCTTTCTTT.

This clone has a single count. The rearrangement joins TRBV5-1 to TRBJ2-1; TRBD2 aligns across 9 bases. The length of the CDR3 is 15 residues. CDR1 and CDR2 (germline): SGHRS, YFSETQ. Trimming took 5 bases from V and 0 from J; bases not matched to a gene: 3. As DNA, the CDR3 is TGCGCCAGCAGGTTACTAGCGGGCTCCTACAATGAGCAGTTCTTC. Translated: CASRLLAGSYNEQFF.

CDR3 region: CASSVAGSTDTQYF. Written as DNA, the CDR3 is TGCGCCAGCAGTGTGGCAGGGAGCACAGATACGCAGTATTTT. The V call is TRBV10-2, the J call TRBJ2-3; a weak D match, TRBD1 (5 bases). CDR1 and CDR2 from the germline V gene are WSHSY and SAAADI. The CDR3 is made up of 14 amino acids. V lost 4 bases and J 0 bases, leaving 8 bases between the germline ends.

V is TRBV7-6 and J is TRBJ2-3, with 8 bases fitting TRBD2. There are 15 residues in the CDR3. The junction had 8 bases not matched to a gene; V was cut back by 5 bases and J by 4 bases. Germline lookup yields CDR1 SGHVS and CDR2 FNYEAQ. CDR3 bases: TGTGCCAGCAGCCCCAGCGGGAGTGGGGCAGATACGCAGTATTTT. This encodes CASSPSGSGADTQYF.

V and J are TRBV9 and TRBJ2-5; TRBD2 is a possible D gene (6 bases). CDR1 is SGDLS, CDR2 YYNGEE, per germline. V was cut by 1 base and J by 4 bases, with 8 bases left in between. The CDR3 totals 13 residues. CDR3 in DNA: TGTGCCAGCAGCGTACAGGGAGGAGAGACCCAGTACTTC. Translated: CASSVQGGETQYF.

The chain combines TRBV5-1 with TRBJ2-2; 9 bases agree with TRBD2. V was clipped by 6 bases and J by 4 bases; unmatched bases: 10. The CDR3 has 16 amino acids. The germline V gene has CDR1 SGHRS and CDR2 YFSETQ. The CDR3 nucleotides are TGCGCCAGCAAAAGTGGAGGGACTAGCCTCACCGGGGAGCTGTTTTTT. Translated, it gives CASKSGGTSLTGELFF. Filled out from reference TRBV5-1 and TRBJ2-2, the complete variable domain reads KAGVTQTPRYLIKTRGQQVTLSCSPISGHRSVSWYQQTPGQGLQFLFEYFSETQRNKGNFPGRFSGRQFSNSRSEMNVSTLELGDSALYLCASKSGGTSLTGELFFGEGSRLTVL.

The CDR3 DNA reads TGTGCCAGCAGCTTGGTAGGAGCTTATGGCTACACCTTC. Encoded protein: CASSLVGAYGYTF. The chain combines TRBV5-5 with TRBJ1-2; no clear D. This CDR3 has 13 residues. Germline CDR1 reads SGHKS; CDR2 reads YYEKEE (reference sequence). The V end was cut by 0 bases, the J end by 5 bases, with 8 bases between. The whole variable domain, filled in from reference TRBV5-5 and TRBJ1-2, reads DAGVTQSPTHLIKTRGQQVTLRCSPISGHKSVSWYQQVLGQGPQFIFQYYEKEERGRGNFPDRFSARQFPNYSSELNVNALLLGDSALYLCASSLVGAYGYTFGSGTRLTVV.

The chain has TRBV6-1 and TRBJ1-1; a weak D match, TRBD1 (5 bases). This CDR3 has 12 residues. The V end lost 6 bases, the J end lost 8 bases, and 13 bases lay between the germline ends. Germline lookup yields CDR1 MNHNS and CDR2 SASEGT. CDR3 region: CASSQAWTEAFF. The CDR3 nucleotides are TGTGCCAGCAGCCAGGCCTGGACAGAAGCTTTCTTT.

CDR3 coding DNA: TGTGCCAGCAGTTTATCTTTGGGGACAGGGAACACTGAAGCTTTCTTT. Encoded protein: CASSLSLGTGNTEAFF. The rearrangement links TRBV28 to TRBJ1-1; the match to TRBD1 covers 8 bases. V shed 1 base, J shed 1 base, and the junction held 5 bases outside the gene matches. Germline CDR1 and CDR2: MDHEN and SYDVKM. This CDR3 contains 16 residues.

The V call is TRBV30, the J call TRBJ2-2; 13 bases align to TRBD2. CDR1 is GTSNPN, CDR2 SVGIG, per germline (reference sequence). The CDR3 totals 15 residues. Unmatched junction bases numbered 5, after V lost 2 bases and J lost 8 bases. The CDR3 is CAWSRRLAGGGELFF. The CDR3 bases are TGTGCCTGGAGTAGGCGACTAGCGGGAGGTGGGGAGCTGTTTTTT.

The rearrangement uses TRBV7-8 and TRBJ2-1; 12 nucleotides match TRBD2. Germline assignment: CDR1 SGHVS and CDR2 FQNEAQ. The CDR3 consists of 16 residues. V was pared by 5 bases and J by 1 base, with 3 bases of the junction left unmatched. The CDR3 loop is CASSLGLAGSYNEQFF. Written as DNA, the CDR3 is TGTGCCAGCAGCCTCGGACTAGCGGGGTCCTACAATGAGCAGTTCTTC.

The CDR3 DNA is TGTGCCAGCAGCCAAGTGCGCACCAACACCGGGGAGCTGTTTTTT. Residues: CASSQVRTNTGELFF. This sequence joins TRBV14 and TRBJ2-2; D is uncertain. This CDR3 is 15 amino acids long. V was trimmed by 1 base and J by 2 bases, leaving 8 bases between them. Per the germline V gene, CDR1 is SGHDN and CDR2 is FVKESK.

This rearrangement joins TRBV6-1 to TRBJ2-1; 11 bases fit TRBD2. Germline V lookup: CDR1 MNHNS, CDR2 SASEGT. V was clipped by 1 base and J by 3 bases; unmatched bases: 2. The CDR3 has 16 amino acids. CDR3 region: CASSEEGTSGYNEQFF. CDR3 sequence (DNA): TGTGCCAGCAGTGAAGAGGGGACTAGCGGCTACAATGAGCAGTTCTTC.